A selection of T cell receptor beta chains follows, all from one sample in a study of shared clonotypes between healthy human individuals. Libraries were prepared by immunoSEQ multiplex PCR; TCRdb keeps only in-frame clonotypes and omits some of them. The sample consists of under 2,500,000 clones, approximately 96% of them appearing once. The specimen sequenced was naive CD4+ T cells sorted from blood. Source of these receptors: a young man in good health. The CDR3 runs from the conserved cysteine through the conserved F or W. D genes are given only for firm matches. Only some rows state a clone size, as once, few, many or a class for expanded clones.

CASSHHLLGYNSPLHF	TGTGCCAGCAGCCACCACCTTCTGGGTTATAATTCACCCCTCCACTTT	TRBJ1-6	NA	TRBV7-9	NA
CAMRDPGGYTF	TGTGCCATGCGGGACCCGGGTGGCTACACCTTC	TRBJ1-2	NA	TRBV10-3	NA
CASSVGSGFTGELFF	TGTGCCAGCAGCGTAGGGTCCGGGTTCACCGGGGAGCTGTTTTTT	TRBJ2-2	NA	TRBV9	NA
CASSDRTGDRSPLHF	TGTGCCAGCAGTGACAGGACAGGGGACCGTTCACCCCTCCACTTT	TRBJ1-6	TRBD1	TRBV6-6	NA
CASSISAGQKGYTF	TGTGCCAGTAGTATATCGGCGGGACAGAAAGGCTACACCTTC	TRBJ1-2	TRBD1	TRBV19	NA
CASSQDFGLAVSTDTQYF	TGCGCCAGCAGCCAAGATTTTGGGCTAGCCGTTAGCACAGATACGCAGTATTTT	TRBJ2-3	NA	TRBV4-3	NA
CASSLPPSGRAQDTQYF	TGTGCCAGCAGCTTGCCGCCTAGCGGGAGGGCCCAAGATACGCAGTATTTT	TRBJ2-3	TRBD2	TRBV5-4	NA
CASSSWGGALATQYF	TGTGCCAGCAGTTCCTGGGGCGGCGCGCTCGCTACGCAGTATTTT	TRBJ2-3	NA	TRBV27	NA
CASSWYSGGPYEQYF	TGTGCCAGCAGCTGGTATAGCGGAGGCCCCTACGAGCAGTACTTC	TRBJ2-7	NA	TRBV5-6	NA
CASSELWAGGQGEQFF	TGCGCCAGCAGTGAGCTTTGGGCGGGGGGCCAGGGTGAGCAGTTCTTC	TRBJ2-1	TRBD2	TRBV10-2	NA
CASSYGGAGEELFF	TGTGCCAGCAGTTACGGCGGGGCAGGGGAGGAACTGTTTTTT	TRBJ1-4	NA	TRBV6-5	NA
CASSLSSAYNEQFF	TGTGCCAGCAGCTTGTCTAGCGCATACAATGAGCAGTTCTTC	TRBJ2-1	NA	TRBV7-2	NA
CASSQEDSSYNEQFF	TGTGCCAGCAGCCAAGAGGACAGCTCCTACAATGAGCAGTTCTTC	TRBJ2-1	NA	TRBV4-2	once
CASSGREGRLYEQYF	TGTGCCAGCTCAGGGCGGGAGGGCCGGCTTTACGAGCAGTACTTC	TRBJ2-7	TRBD2	TRBV18	NA
CASSLGGGHEQYF	TGTGCCAGCAGCTTAGGCGGGGGCCACGAGCAGTACTTC	TRBJ2-7	NA	TRBV11-2	NA
CASSAITGGVYYGYTF	TGTGCCAGCTCAGCTATCACAGGGGGCGTCTACTATGGCTACACCTTC	TRBJ1-2	TRBD1	TRBV18	NA
CASSPRGGEDTQYF	TGTGCCAGCAGTCCTCGGGGGGGTGAGGATACGCAGTATTTT	TRBJ2-3	TRBD2	TRBV6-5	NA
CASSQELQSNTQYF	TGCGCCAGCAGCCAAGAGCTTCAAAGTAATACGCAGTATTTT	TRBJ2-3	NA	TRBV4-3	NA
CARSLPRRHSIHEQYF	TGTGCCAGAAGCTTGCCTCGCCGCCACTCAATACACGAGCAGTACTTC	TRBJ2-7	NA	TRBV5-3	once
CASSPGQANNEKLFF	TGTGCCAGTAGTCCGGGACAGGCAAATAATGAAAAACTGTTTTTT	TRBJ1-4	TRBD1	TRBV19	NA
CAISVWDRGRNEQFF	TGTGCCATCAGTGTCTGGGACAGGGGTCGCAATGAGCAGTTCTTC	TRBJ2-1	TRBD1	TRBV10-3	few
CASSPRDPGELFF	TGTGCCAGCAGCCCCAGGGACCCCGGGGAGCTGTTTTTT	TRBJ2-2	NA	TRBV4-2	once
CASMPPGLYSYNEQFF	TGTGCCAGCATGCCCCCGGGCCTGTACTCCTACAATGAGCAGTTCTTC	TRBJ2-1	NA	TRBV28	NA
CAISETHPSYEQYF	TGTGCCATCAGTGAAACCCACCCATCCTACGAGCAGTACTTC	TRBJ2-7	NA	TRBV10-3	NA
CASSFKNSGNTIYF	TGTGCCAGCAGCTTTAAGAACTCTGGAAACACCATATATTTT	TRBJ1-3	NA	TRBV5-6	NA
CASSQLGGTEAFF	TGTGCCAGCAGTCAACTGGGGGGGACTGAAGCTTTCTTT	TRBJ1-1	NA	TRBV6-5	NA
CASSGGLAGPYEQYF	TGTGCCAGCAGCGGGGGACTAGCGGGGCCTTACGAGCAGTACTTC	TRBJ2-7	TRBD2	TRBV5-6	NA
CAWVYGETQYF	TGTGCCTGGGTGTATGGGGAGACCCAGTACTTC	TRBJ2-5	NA	TRBV30	NA
CASSSSGIPPYEQYF	TGTGCCAGCAGTTCCTCCGGGATACCGCCCTACGAGCAGTACTTC	TRBJ2-7	NA	TRBV27	NA
CASSLGAGHVEAFF	TGTGCCAGCAGCTTAGGGGCAGGCCACGTTGAAGCTTTCTTT	TRBJ1-1	NA	TRBV11-2	NA
CASSEEGGTSTDTQYF	TGTGCCAGCAGTGAAGAGGGGGGGACAAGCACAGATACGCAGTATTTT	TRBJ2-3	NA	TRBV2	NA
CASSIPLNSGWGSDTQYF	TGTGCCAGTAGTATCCCATTGAATAGCGGGTGGGGGTCGGATACGCAGTATTTT	TRBJ2-3	TRBD2	TRBV19	once
CASSALGETQYF	TGTGCCAGCAGTGCACTGGGGGAGACCCAGTACTTC	TRBJ2-5	NA	TRBV6-1	NA
CASSLVVGQVASGNTIYF	TGTGCCAGCAGCTTAGTTGTCGGACAGGTGGCCTCCGGAAACACCATATATTTT	TRBJ1-3	TRBD1	TRBV11-2	NA
CASSLFSKWGYDLDEKLFF	TGTGCCAGCAGCCTATTCTCGAAGTGGGGGTATGACTTGGATGAAAAACTGTTTTTT	TRBJ1-4	NA	TRBV14	few
CAWSDGVADRTQHF	TGTGCCTGGAGTGATGGGGTGGCGGATCGGACCCAGCATTTT	TRBJ1-5	NA	TRBV30	NA
CASSPAGTGLEKLFF	TGTGCCAGCAGCCCCGCGGGGACAGGGCTAGAAAAACTGTTTTTT	TRBJ1-4	TRBD1	TRBV6-6	NA
CARKIRDSDLKSYGYTF	TGTGCCAGAAAAATCCGGGACAGCGACCTTAAATCCTATGGCTACACCTTC	TRBJ1-2	NA	TRBV21-1	NA
CAWGRVTYNEQFF	TGTGCCTGGGGCCGTGTTACCTACAATGAGCAGTTCTTC	TRBJ2-1	NA	TRBV30	NA
CASSRQGLKAFF	TGTGCCAGCAGCCGACAGGGTTTGAAAGCTTTCTTT	TRBJ1-1	TRBD1	TRBV6-5	NA
CASSIDRVNNQPQHF	TGTGCCAGCTCCATAGACAGGGTTAACAATCAGCCCCAGCATTTT	TRBJ1-5	TRBD1	TRBV18	NA
CASSPTTGGQPQHF	TGTGCCAGCTCACCAACGACAGGGGGTCAGCCCCAGCATTTT	TRBJ1-5	TRBD1	TRBV18	NA
CASSTFRDIYNEQFF	TGTGCCAGCAGCACCTTCCGGGACATCTACAATGAGCAGTTCTTC	TRBJ2-1	NA	TRBV14	NA
CASSPGTGGQTSYNEQFF	TGTGCCAGCAGTCCCGGGACAGGGGGCCAGACCTCCTACAATGAGCAGTTCTTC	TRBJ2-1	TRBD1	TRBV11-2	NA
CASSEAYRAGYTF	TGTGCCAGCAGTGAAGCTTACAGGGCTGGCTACACCTTC	TRBJ1-2	NA	TRBV25-1	NA
CASGTIYGYTF	TGTGCCAGCGGGACAATCTATGGCTACACCTTC	TRBJ1-2	NA	TRBV7-2	NA
CASSLDRNSGEQYF	TGTGCCAGCAGCTTGGACAGGAATTCGGGCGAGCAGTACTTC	TRBJ2-7	NA	TRBV5-4	NA
CASSLDWADTQYF	TGTGCCAGCAGCCTCGATTGGGCAGATACGCAGTATTTT	TRBJ2-3	NA	TRBV5-4	NA
CASSLDPYPRQGEGGYTF	TGTGCCAGCAGCTTAGACCCTTACCCCCGGCAGGGGGAGGGTGGCTACACCTTC	TRBJ1-2	TRBD1	TRBV7-2	once